These 18 T cell receptor beta chains were sequenced from one sample in a study of T cell responses to AZD1222 COVID-19 vaccine. Sequenced by immunoSEQ multiplex PCR; TCRdb stores in-frame clones only, minus some. The table lists around 130,000 clones, just over 85% of them singletons. This specimen was peripheral blood, taken on day 0 of AZD1222 vaccination. The receptors derive from an adult in good health.

The chain employs TRBV19 and TRBJ2-7; 9 nucleotides line up with TRBD1. Germline V gene data show CDR1 as LNHDA and CDR2 as SQIVND (reference sequence). CDR3 length: 14 residues. With V trimmed by 3 bases and J by 4 bases, 4 bases remained unmatched. The CDR3: CASSIGTGRYEQYF. CDR3 bases: TGTGCCAGTAGTATCGGGACAGGGCGGTACGAGCAGTACTTC.

The V gene is TRBV10-3, the J gene TRBJ1-2, with no clear D. Germline CDR1 is ENHRY and CDR2 is SYGVKD. CDR3 length equals 13 residues. The V end was cut by 2 bases, the J end by 4 bases, with 8 bases between. CDR3 nucleotides: TGTGCCATCAGTGAGAATCGGGGCTATGGCTACACCTTC. This gives the protein CAISENRGYGYTF.

The chain uses TRBV19 and TRBJ1-2, with D hard to call. This CDR3 spans 15 amino acids. Germline V gene lookup returns CDR1 LNHDA and CDR2 SQIVND (reference sequence). V was cut by 6 bases and J by 1 base, with 15 bases left in between. In nucleotides, the CDR3 is TGTGCCAGTAGAACCAACCCAAGCCGTAACTATGGCTACACCTTC. Translated: CASRTNPSRNYGYTF.

The chain combines TRBV28 with TRBJ2-7; D uncertain. V shed 1 base and J shed 5 bases, with 9 bases lying between them. CDR1 MDHEN and CDR2 SYDVKM come from the germline V gene. The CDR3 loop spans 13 amino acids. Here the CDR3 reads CASSLLVLNEQYF. The CDR3 DNA reads as TGTGCCAGCAGTTTATTAGTATTAAACGAGCAGTACTTC.

The V call is TRBV6-2 or TRBV6-3, the J call TRBJ1-4; TRBD1 might be the D (5 bases). V was trimmed by 6 bases and J by 0 bases, leaving 20 bases between them. Per germline, CDR1 MNHEY and CDR2 SVGEGT. The length of the CDR3 is 18 residues. CDR3 sequence: CASSPDSDITSTNEKLFF. CDR3 sequence (DNA): TGTGCCAGCAGCCCTGACAGTGATATTACCTCAACTAATGAAAAACTGTTTTTT.

V and J are TRBV7-3 and TRBJ2-1; 9 bases agree with TRBD2. V shed 5 bases and J 2 bases; nucleotides not matched to a gene: 13. The CDR3 spans 18 residues. The V gene's germline CDR1 is SGHTA and CDR2 FQGTGA. The CDR3 loop is CASSPSGGTSGPYNEQFF. The CDR3 DNA reads as TGTGCCAGCAGCCCGTCGGGGGGAACTAGCGGGCCCTACAATGAGCAGTTCTTC.

This sequence joins TRBV5-1 and TRBJ1-3, with 7 bases lining up with TRBD1. CDR1 is SGHRS, CDR2 YFSETQ, per germline. Trimming cost V 5 bases and J 5 bases; bases outside gene matches: 10. The CDR3 runs 15 residues. The CDR3 DNA reads TGCGCCAGCAGTCTTAGCCAGGACAGGCGAAACACCATATATTTT. Amino acid sequence: CASSLSQDRRNTIYF.

V usage is TRBV9 and J usage is TRBJ1-3; a weak D match, TRBD1 (6 bases). CDR3 length: 15 residues. Germline assignment: CDR1 SGDLS and CDR2 YYNGEE. Trimming cost V 2 bases and J 0 bases, with 9 bases left between them. CDR3 DNA sequence: TGTGCCAGCAGCGTTACAGGGAGCTCTGGAAACACCATATATTTT. Protein: CASSVTGSSGNTIYF. The full variable domain, rest sourced from reference TRBV9 and TRBJ1-3, is DSGVTQTPKHLITATGQRVTLRCSPRSGDLSVYWYQQSLDQGLQFLIQYYNGEERAKGNILERFSAQQFPDLHSELNLSSLELGDSALYFCASSVTGSSGNTIYFGEGSWLTVV.

V gene TRBV24-1 combines with J gene TRBJ1-6; D gene ambiguous. Deletions cut 7 bases from V and 2 bases from J, with 8 bases between. In germline, CDR1 is KGHDR, CDR2 SFDVKD. The CDR3 sequence is 14 residues long. CDR3 protein: CATSDSAYNSPLHF. CDR3 sequence (DNA): TGTGCCACCAGCGATAGTGCCTATAATTCACCCCTCCACTTT.

The rearrangement joins TRBV19 to TRBJ1-5, with D possibly being TRBD1 (6 bases). The CDR3 sequence is 15 residues long. Germline values: CDR1 LNHDA, CDR2 SQIVND (reference sequence). Trimming stripped 9 bases from V and 1 base from J, with 16 bases between. For the CDR3, the DNA is TGTGCCAGCTCACAGGGCGAGGCAAGCAATCAGCCCCAGCATTTT. Translation: CASSQGEASNQPQHF.

The rearrangement joins TRBV9 to TRBJ2-7; 8 positions match TRBD2. The CDR3 loop spans 15 amino acids. Germline trimming cut 0 bases from V and 4 bases from J; bases unmatched to any gene: 6. Looked up from germline, CDR1 is SGDLS and CDR2 is YYNGEE. CDR3 region: CASSVAPGLGYEQYF. DNA for the CDR3: TGTGCCAGCAGCGTAGCCCCGGGACTAGGGTACGAGCAGTACTTC. Drawing the rest from reference TRBV9 and TRBJ2-7, the complete variable domain is DSGVTQTPKHLITATGQRVTLRCSPRSGDLSVYWYQQSLDQGLQFLIQYYNGEERAKGNILERFSAQQFPDLHSELNLSSLELGDSALYFCASSVAPGLGYEQYFGPGTRLTVT.

This chain joins TRBV13 and TRBJ2-6, with D uncertain. This CDR3 has 13 amino acids. The V end lost 3 bases, the J end lost 2 bases, and 2 bases lay between the germline ends. Germline V CDR1 and CDR2: PRHDT, FYEKMQ (reference sequence). CDR3 nucleotide sequence: TGTGCCAGCAGCTTTACTGGGGCCAACGTCCTGACTTTC. Translated, it gives CASSFTGANVLTF.

The V gene is TRBV3-1 (or the pseudogene TRBV3-2), the J gene TRBJ1-2, with D tentatively TRBD1 (5 bases). V shed 4 bases and J shed 10 bases, with 16 bases lying between them. The CDR3 runs to 13 residues. CDR1 and CDR2 from the germline V gene are LGHDT and YNNKEL (reference sequence). The CDR3 here is CASSRPGVIDYTF. CDR3 DNA sequence: TGTGCCAGCAGCCGGCCGGGGGTAATTGACTACACCTTC.

The chain couples TRBV6-6 to TRBJ2-5; D not certain. The V gene's germline CDR1 is MNHNY and CDR2 SVGAGI (reference sequence). Trimming cost V 7 bases and J 2 bases, with 14 bases left between them. CDR3 size: 14 residues. This CDR3 reads CASTRQLGQETQYF. For the CDR3, the DNA is TGTGCCAGCACCCGGCAACTGGGACAAGAGACCCAGTACTTC.

The genes are TRBV7-6 and TRBJ2-1; the D is unclear. Germline V gene lookup returns CDR1 SGHVS and CDR2 FNYEAQ. The germline V and J ends were trimmed by 2 bases and 10 bases, with 6 bases remaining between them. This CDR3 has 11 amino acids. The CDR3 bases are TGTGCCAGCAGCTTATACCAGGAGCAGTTCTTC. It yields the protein CASSLYQEQFF.

The sample holds one count of this clone. The CDR3 region has the DNA TGTGCCAGCAGTTCTCCCGTTAGCGGGGTAGAGACCCAGTACTTC. This translates into CASSSPVSGVETQYF. The chain joins TRBV6-2 or TRBV6-3 to TRBJ2-5; 8 bases map to TRBD2. Trimming took 4 bases from V and 4 from J; bases not matched to a gene: 8. This CDR3 has 15 amino acids. Germline V lookup: CDR1 MNHEY, CDR2 SVGEGT.

This clone has more than one count but fewer than ten. The rearrangement links TRBV6-6 to TRBJ1-4; D remains unclear. The CDR3 has 14 residues. Trimming took 5 bases from V and 0 from J, leaving 7 bases between them. Germline V gene lookup returns CDR1 MNHNY and CDR2 SVGAGI (reference sequence). CDR3 amino acids: CASSQRATNEKLFF. CDR3 in DNA: TGTGCCAGCAGTCAGCGAGCAACTAATGAAAAACTGTTTTTT.

Of note for this clone: The limits of the CDR3 on the DNA are not certain, so only TCRdb's listed CDR3 is given. V gene TRBV27 combines with J gene TRBJ2-5; the table's TRBD2 call for D was not verified on the DNA. Inclusive of both ends, the CDR3 amounts to 18 amino acids. Germline V gene lookup returns CDR1 MNHEY and CDR2 SMNVEV (reference sequence). CDR3 residues: CASSTSGLAGGYQETQYF.